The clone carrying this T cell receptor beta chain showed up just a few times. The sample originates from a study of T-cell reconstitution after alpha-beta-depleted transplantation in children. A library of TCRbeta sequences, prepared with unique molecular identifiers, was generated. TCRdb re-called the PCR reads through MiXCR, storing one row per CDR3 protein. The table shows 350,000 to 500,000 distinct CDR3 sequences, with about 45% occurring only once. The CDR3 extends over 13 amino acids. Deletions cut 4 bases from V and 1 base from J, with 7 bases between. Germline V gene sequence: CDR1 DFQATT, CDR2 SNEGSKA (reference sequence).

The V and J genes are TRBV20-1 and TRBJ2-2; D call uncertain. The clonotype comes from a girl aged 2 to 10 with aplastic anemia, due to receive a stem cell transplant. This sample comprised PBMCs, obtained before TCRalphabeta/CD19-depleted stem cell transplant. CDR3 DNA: TGCAGTGCTATCCTGCTGAACACCGGGGAGCTGTTTTTT. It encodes CSAILLNTGELFF.